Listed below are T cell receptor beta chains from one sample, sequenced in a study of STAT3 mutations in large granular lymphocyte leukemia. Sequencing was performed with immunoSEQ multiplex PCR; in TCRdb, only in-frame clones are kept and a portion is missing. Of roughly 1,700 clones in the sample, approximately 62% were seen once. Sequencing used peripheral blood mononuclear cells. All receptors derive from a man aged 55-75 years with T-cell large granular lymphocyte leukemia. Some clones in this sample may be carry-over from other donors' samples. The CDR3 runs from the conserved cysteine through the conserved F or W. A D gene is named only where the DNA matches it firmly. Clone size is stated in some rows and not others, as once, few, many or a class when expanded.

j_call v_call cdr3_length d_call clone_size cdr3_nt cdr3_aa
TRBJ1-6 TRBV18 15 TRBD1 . TGTGCCAGCTCGTTCGGGACAGGGACGAGCTCACCCCTCCACTTT CASSFGTGTSSPLHF
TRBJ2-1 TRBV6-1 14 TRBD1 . TGTGCCAGCAGTTTAGGACAGGGTAACAATGAGCAGTTCTTC CASSLGQGNNEQFF
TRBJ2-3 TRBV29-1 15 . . TGCAGCGTTGAAGACCGGGGACGGAGCACAGATACGCAGTATTTT CSVEDRGRSTDTQYF
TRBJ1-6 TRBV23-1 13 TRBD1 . TGCGCCAACAAAAGGACAGGGAATTCACCCCTCCACTTT CANKRTGNSPLHF
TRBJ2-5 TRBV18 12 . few TGTGCCAGCTCACCTGCCGTGGGGACCCAGTACTTC CASSPAVGTQYF
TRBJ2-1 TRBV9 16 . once TGTGCCAGCAGCGTAGGCGGGGGCAAATCCTACAATGAGCAGTTCTTC CASSVGGGKSYNEQFF
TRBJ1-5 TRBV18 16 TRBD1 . TGTGCCAGCTCACCACCGACAGGGGCCCTAAATCAGCCCCAGCATTTT CASSPPTGALNQPQHF
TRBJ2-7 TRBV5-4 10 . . TGTGCCAGCAGCTTGCGAGAGCAGTACTTC CASSLREQYF
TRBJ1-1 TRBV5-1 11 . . TGCGCCAGCAGCTGGGGTAGCGAAGCTTTCTTT CASSWGSEAFF
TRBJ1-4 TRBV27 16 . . TGTGCCAGCAGTGGCTACATTGGAGCAACTAATGAAAAACTGTTTTTT CASSGYIGATNEKLFF
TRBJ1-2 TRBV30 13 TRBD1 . TGTGCCTGGAGTACCGGGACAGGGGTCGGCTACACCTTC CAWSTGTGVGYTF
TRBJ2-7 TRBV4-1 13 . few TGCGCCAGCAGCCAAGACGCCCCAGACGAGCAGTACTTC CASSQDAPDEQYF
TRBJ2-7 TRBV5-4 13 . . TGTGCCAGCAGCCAACAGGGCTCCTACGAGCAGTACTTC CASSQQGSYEQYF
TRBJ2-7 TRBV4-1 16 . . TGCGCCAGCAGCCATCGCCTCAAGGGTGACGCGTACGAGCAGTACTTC CASSHRLKGDAYEQYF
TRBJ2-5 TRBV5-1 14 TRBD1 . TGCGCCAGCGGCGGGACAGGGGGTCAAGAGACCCAGTACTTC CASGGTGGQETQYF
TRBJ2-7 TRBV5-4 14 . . TGTGCCAGCAGCCTGGAACCGGGGCCCTACGAGCAGTACTTC CASSLEPGPYEQYF
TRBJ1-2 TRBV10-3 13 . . TGTGCCATCAGTGAGGACAGTAACTATGGCTACACCTTC CAISEDSNYGYTF